Reported below is one TCR beta chain. Trimming left V 5 bases short and J 8 bases short, with 15 bases between. CDR1 and CDR2 from the germline V gene are MNHEY and SMNVEV (reference sequence). This CDR3 has 13 amino acids. The entry originates in a study of blood T cell repertoires in COVID-19. Study summary: T cells, B-cell-depleted T cells, or PBMCs supplied cDNA or gDNA.

Grouping used clinical history reported by participants in a survey and questionnaire. Symptom resolution, clearance, or two negative PCRs marked donors in Cohort 3 as recovered. The repertoire was sequenced with immunoSEQ multiplex PCR; TCRdb's copy has only in-frame clones and lacks some. Of around 310,000 clones listed, approximately 88% are singletons. This TCR was sampled from a man aged 25 to 40 who had recovered from COVID-19. The rearrangement uses TRBV27 and TRBJ1-2; tentative D call: TRBD1 (6 bases). What was sequenced was PBMCs or T cells enriched from blood (not recorded which). For the CDR3, the DNA is TGTGCCAGCAGTCCAGGGACAACGGGAGGCTACACCTTC. It encodes CASSPGTTGGYTF.